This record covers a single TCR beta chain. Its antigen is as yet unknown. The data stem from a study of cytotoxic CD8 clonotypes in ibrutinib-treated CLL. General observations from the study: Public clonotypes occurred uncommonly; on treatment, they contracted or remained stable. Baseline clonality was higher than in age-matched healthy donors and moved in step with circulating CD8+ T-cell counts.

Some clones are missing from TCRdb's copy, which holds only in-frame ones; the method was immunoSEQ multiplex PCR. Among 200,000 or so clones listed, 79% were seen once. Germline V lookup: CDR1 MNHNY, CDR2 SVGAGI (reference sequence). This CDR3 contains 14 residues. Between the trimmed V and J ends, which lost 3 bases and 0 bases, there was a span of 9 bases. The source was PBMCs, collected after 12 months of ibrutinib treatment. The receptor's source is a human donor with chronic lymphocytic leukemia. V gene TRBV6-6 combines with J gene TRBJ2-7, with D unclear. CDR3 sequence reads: CASSYRIYSYEQYF. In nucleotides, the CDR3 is TGTGCCAGCAGTTATCGGATCTACTCCTACGAGCAGTACTTC.